What follows is one TCR beta chain and its context. Its antigen remains unknown. The data were taken from a study of T cell responses to AZD1222 COVID-19 vaccine. Assay used: immunoSEQ multiplex PCR; TCRdb lists only in-frame clones, some missing. This sample has about 210,000 clones, with roughly 94% found just once. Study results and limitations: The donor group comprised mostly white British people and more females; the analysis possibly underestimated clonal diversity. Spike regions recognized by vaccine-associated CD4 TCRs spanned the protein, led by 160-218 and 743-854. Targets within unmutated variant regions were reportedly found for nearly half of spike-specific TCRs.

The TCR was taken from an adult who received the MenACWY meningococcal vaccine as a control. The sample here was peripheral blood, taken 28 days after the second dose of the MenACWY control vaccine.

The CDR3 DNA reads as TGTGCCAGCAGGGCTTTAGCGGGGGGGCTGACAGATACGCAGTATTTT. It is translated as CASRALAGGLTDTQYF. The chain recombines TRBV2 with TRBJ2-3; TRBD2 matches at 11 bases. Trimming removed 6 bases from V and 3 bases from J; junction bases left unmatched: 8. The CDR3 is 16 residues long. Per germline, CDR1 SNHLY and CDR2 FYNNEI.